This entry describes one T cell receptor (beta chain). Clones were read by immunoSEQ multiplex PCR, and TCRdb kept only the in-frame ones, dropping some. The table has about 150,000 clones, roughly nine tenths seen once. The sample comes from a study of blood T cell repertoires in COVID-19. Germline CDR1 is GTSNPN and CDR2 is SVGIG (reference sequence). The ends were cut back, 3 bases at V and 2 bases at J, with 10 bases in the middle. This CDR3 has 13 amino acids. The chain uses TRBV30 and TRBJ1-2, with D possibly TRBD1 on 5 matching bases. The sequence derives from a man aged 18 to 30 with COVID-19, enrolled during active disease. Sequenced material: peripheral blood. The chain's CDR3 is CAWREGMNYGYTF. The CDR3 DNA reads TGTGCCTGGAGGGAGGGGATGAACTATGGCTACACCTTC. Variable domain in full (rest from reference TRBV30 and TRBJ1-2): SQTIHQWPATLVQPVGSPLSLECTVEGTSNPNLYWYRQAAGRGLQLLFYSVGIGQISSEVPQNLSASRPQDRQFILSSKKLLLSDSGFYLCAWREGMNYGYTFGSGTRLTVV.